This TCR beta chain was retrieved from a study of T-cell reconstitution after alpha-beta-depleted transplantation in children. V lost 5 bases and J lost 6, with 17 bases in between. The CDR3 has 15 amino acids. This clonotype occurred a few times. Construction of the TCRbeta library involved unique molecular identifiers. One entry per CDR3 protein results from TCRdb running MiXCR on the PCR reads. Among around 530,000 distinct CDR3 sequences listed, about 33% were seen once. This TCR derives from a human donor who donated a stem cell graft to a child with aplastic anemia. The V and J genes are TRBV12-3 or TRBV12-4 and TRBJ2-1; the D is unclear. Here the sequenced sample was PBMCs from the stem cell graft donor, taken from the stem cell graft. CDR3 protein: CASSHLASWGNEQFF. CDR3 in DNA: TGTGCCAGCAGTCACTTAGCTAGTTGGGGCAATGAGCAGTTCTTC.